Listed here is a single T cell receptor (beta chain). This sample is drawn from a study of blood T cell repertoires in COVID-19. Overall study context: Specimens from acute and convalescent COVID-19 originated in the United States, Italy and Spain. PBMCs, B-cell-depleted T cells, or T cells were the source of the cDNA or gDNA that made up the material.

With 4 bases clipped from V and 4 bases from J, the junction kept 16 bases outside the gene matches. This CDR3 has 18 amino acids. CDR1 and CDR2 (germline): SGDLS, YYNGEE. Original data processing: From reference gene primer amplification, estimates of nucleated cell counts were derived. Repertoires were generated with immunoSEQ multiplex PCR, while TCRdb's copy carries only in-frame clones and drops some. That table gives V, J and clone size, and the DNA gave D and trimming. The sample has approximately 300,000 clones, around 90% seen once. The receptor was isolated from a man aged 18-30 years who had recovered from COVID-19. The specimen sequenced was peripheral blood. The J gene is TRBJ2-1, the V gene TRBV9; 8 bases are shared with TRBD2. CDR3 nucleotides: TGTGCCAGCAGCCCCCGTGGGGTGGGGGGACTAGGTTACAATGAGCAGTTCTTC. As protein: CASSPRGVGGLGYNEQFF.